This T cell receptor (beta chain) was sequenced in a study of human thymus T cells. Thymic tissue was derived from resections collected during corrective heart surgery. Donors were healthy Finnish babies undergoing corrective operations for congenital heart defects. Assay used: immunoSEQ multiplex PCR; TCRdb lists only in-frame clones, some missing. The sample has 100,000 to 150,000 clones, over 85% seen once. Sequenced: thymus tissue. The clonotype comes from a boy under two years old with a congenital heart defect but otherwise immunologically healthy.

DNA for the CDR3: TGTGCCAGCAGTTACGGTGGGGGGATTGAAGATACGCAGTATTTT. Translation gives CASSYGGGIEDTQYF. The J gene is TRBJ2-3, the V gene TRBV6-5, with a weak D call TRBD2 (6 bases). This CDR3 has 15 residues. The germline V gene encodes CDR1 MNHEY and CDR2 SVGAGI. With 2 bases removed from V and 5 bases from J, the gap between germline ends came to 14 bases.